The 18 T cell receptor beta chains listed next were all sequenced from one sample in a study of read filtering for tumor transcriptome and immune sequencing. Molecular barcoded adaptors covering alpha/delta and beta/gamma chains were used on approximately 440 ng RNA. TCRdb reprocessed the reads via MiXCR and lists one record per CDR3 protein. In the table there are 50,000 to 65,000 distinct CDR3 sequences, 15% to 20% of which are singletons. The sample taken for sequencing was a population of CD138-negative cells sorted from bone marrow. The source is a donor at least 40 years old with multiple myeloma.

This clonotype occurred many times. This chain joins TRBV5-1 and TRBJ2-1; D unresolved. The CDR3 is 14 residues long. With 3 bases removed from V and 4 bases from J, the gap between germline ends came to 11 bases. CDR1 and CDR2 from the germline V gene are SGHRS and YFSETQ. The CDR3 is CASSSRTSYNEQFF. CDR3 nucleotide sequence: TGCGCCAGCAGCTCTCGGACCAGTTACAATGAGCAGTTCTTC. Looking up the rest from reference TRBV5-1 and TRBJ2-1 gives the full variable domain: KAGVTQTPRYLIKTRGQQVTLSCSPISGHRSVSWYQQTPGQGLQFLFEYFSETQRNKGNFPGRFSGRQFSNSRSEMNVSTLELGDSALYLCASSSRTSYNEQFFGPGTRLTVL.

The chain couples TRBV28 to TRBJ2-3; D perhaps matches TRBD2 (5 bases). Trimming removed 7 bases from V and 8 bases from J, with 25 bases in between. There are 16 residues in the CDR3. Germline CDR1 is MDHEN and CDR2 is SYDVKM. The CDR3 DNA reads as TGTGCCAGCAATAGACGGAGGCCAGTGAGGGCAGGTACGCAGTATTTT. Amino acids: CASNRRRPVRAGTQYF.

The chain links TRBV21-1 to TRBJ2-7. TRBV21-1 is classified as a pseudogene. The CDR3 contains 14 residues. The CDR3 region is CASSKQESSYEQYF. The CDR3 DNA reads as TGTGCCAGCAGCAAACAGGAGAGCTCCTACGAGCAGTACTTC.

Within the sample, this clonotype is medium-sized. This chain uses TRBV24-1 with TRBJ1-1, with a weak D call TRBD1 (5 bases). CDR3 length: 14 amino acids. Germline assignment: CDR1 KGHDR and CDR2 SFDVKD. Deletions cut 3 bases from V and 1 base from J, with 8 bases between. As DNA, the CDR3 is TGTGCCACCAGTGATGCCGGGACGAACACTGAAGCTTTCTTT. This codes for CATSDAGTNTEAFF.

Comments on this clonotype: This sequence may be a read error, since a much larger clone differs from it by one base. CDR3 amino acids: CSAWTGVHEQCF. DNA for the CDR3: TGCAGTGCTTGGACAGGGGTTCACGAGCAGTGCTTC. The V and J genes are TRBV20-1 and TRBJ2-7; 9 bases fit TRBD1. The CDR3 sequence is 12 residues long. Looked up from germline, CDR1 is DFQATT and CDR2 is SNEGSKA (reference sequence).

A remark on this clonotype: This could be a read error, since a much larger clone is one nucleotide away. This rearrangement joins TRBV12-3 or TRBV12-4 to TRBJ1-2, with D maybe TRBD1 (5 bases). The CDR3 totals 13 residues. CDR3 coding DNA: TGTGTCAGCAGCCTCAAGGGACCCGGGGGCTACACCTTC. It specifies CVSSLKGPGGYTF.

About this clonotype: Possible read error: a much larger clone is one base away. The chain employs TRBV20-1 and TRBJ1-1; D unclear. Trimming pared 3 bases from V and 0 bases from J, leaving 11 bases between. Per germline, CDR1 DFQATT and CDR2 SNEGSKA (reference sequence). CDR3 length: 14 amino acids. CDR3 protein: CSASRGGLNTEAFF. The CDR3 DNA follows: TGCAGTGCTAGTCGTGGCGGATTGAACACTGAAGCTTTCTTT.

V usage is TRBV6-1 and J usage is TRBJ1-1; 8 bases line up with TRBD1. The germline V gene encodes CDR1 MNHNS and CDR2 SASEGT. The V segment lost 3 bases and the J segment 10 bases; nucleotides outside the gene matches: 10. The CDR3 extends over 14 amino acids. The CDR3 loop reads CASSEITQGAGAFF. Here the CDR3 DNA reads TGTGCCAGCAGTGAGATTACCCAGGGGGCTGGAGCTTTCTTT.

This clonotype was counted many times. This chain links TRBV7-9 with TRBJ2-5, with D possibly being TRBD1 or TRBD2 (5 bases each). Germline V gene sequence: CDR1 SEHNR, CDR2 FQNEAQ (reference sequence). The CDR3 contains 16 residues. V dropped 4 bases and J dropped 4 bases, with 19 bases sitting between them. The CDR3 here is CASSSPLSRGAETQYF. The CDR3 DNA sequence: TGTGCCAGCAGCTCACCGCTGTCCCGAGGGGCAGAGACCCAGTACTTC.

The chain couples TRBV10-2 to TRBJ2-3; 10 bases match TRBD2. The CDR3 totals 15 residues. V lost 4 bases, J lost 2 bases, and 3 bases stayed unmatched. CDR1 and CDR2 from the germline V gene are WSHSY and SAAADI. CDR3 amino acids: CASSGSGGVTDTQYF. The CDR3 nucleotides are TGCGCCAGCAGTGGGAGCGGGGGGGTCACAGATACGCAGTATTTT.

V is TRBV20-1 and J is TRBJ2-4, with unresolved D. The CDR3 has 15 residues. The V gene's germline CDR1 is DFQATT and CDR2 SNEGSKA (reference sequence). V lost 4 bases and J lost 2, with 15 bases in between. This CDR3 is CSANLGKISKNIQYF. DNA for the CDR3: TGCAGTGCTAACCTGGGGAAGATTTCCAAAAACATTCAGTACTTC.

J is TRBJ1-5 and V is TRBV20-1; D is perhaps TRBD1 (5 bases). Germline V gives CDR1 DFQATT, CDR2 SNEGSKA (reference sequence). Trimming left V 4 bases short and J 6 bases short, with 25 bases between. This CDR3 is built from 17 residues. The DNA for the CDR3 is TGCAGTGCTATTCTAGGCCTAAGGGCCCAGAGGGGTCAGCCCCAGCATTTT. Its protein is CSAILGLRAQRGQPQHF.

Many counts were recorded for this clonotype. The chain employs TRBV5-1 and TRBJ2-1; 12 nucleotides align to TRBD1. J was trimmed by 2 bases and V by 4 bases; bases with no gene match: 4. Germline V lookup: CDR1 SGHRS, CDR2 YFSETQ. The CDR3 sequence is 16 residues long. CDR3 loop: CASSTGTGGPYNEQFF. In nucleotides, the CDR3 is TGCGCCAGCAGCACCGGGACAGGGGGCCCCTACAATGAGCAGTTCTTC.

In its sample, this clonotype was seen a few times. A much larger clone lies one base from this, so it may be a read error. The chain has TRBV7-3 and TRBJ2-5, with 9 bases identical to TRBD2. V was clipped by 0 bases and J by 9 bases; unmatched bases: 11. Germline values: CDR1 SGHTA, CDR2 FQGTGA. CDR3 size: 16 residues. The CDR3 DNA follows: TGTGCCAGCAGCTTAACGGGGCGGGGGGGCAGTGAGGCCCAGTACTTC. Translation: CASSLTGRGGSEAQYF. Full variable domain (outside the CDR3, taken from reference TRBV7-3 and TRBJ2-5): GAGVSQTPSNKVTEKGKYVELRCDPISGHTALYWYRQSLGQGPEFLIYFQGTGAADDSGLPNDRFFAVRPEGSVSTLKIQRTERGDSAVYLCASSLTGRGGSEAQYFGPGTRLLVL.

This clonotype was seen repeatedly, ten times or more. This chain uses TRBV20-1 with TRBJ2-7; D is uncertain. Germline V gene lookup returns CDR1 DFQATT and CDR2 SNEGSKA (reference sequence). The CDR3 is made up of 12 amino acids. Trimming removed 8 bases from V and 1 base from J, with 12 bases in between. Here the CDR3 reads CSTIPLSYEQYF. CDR3 DNA sequence: TGCAGTACAATCCCCCTATCCTACGAGCAGTACTTC.

This clonotype was counted many times. V gene TRBV7-9 combines with J gene TRBJ2-3; TRBD2 aligns across 7 bases. Germline-derived CDR1 and CDR2 are SEHNR and FQNEAQ (reference sequence). With V trimmed by 5 bases and J by 5 bases, 7 bases remained unmatched. This CDR3 is built from 14 residues. The CDR3 region is CASSLTGTIDTQYF. DNA for the CDR3: TGTGCCAGCAGCCTCACCGGGACTATAGATACGCAGTATTTT.

This clonotype came up many times. The chain has TRBV6-6 and TRBJ2-6; perhaps D is TRBD1 or TRBD2 (6 bases each). This CDR3 comprises 17 residues. Trimming took 2 bases from V and 0 from J, leaving 11 bases between them. Looked up from germline, CDR1 is MNHNY and CDR2 is SVGAGI (reference sequence). CDR3 in DNA: TGTGCCAGCAGTTACGGGGGGCAGGGCTCTGGGGCCAACGTCCTGACTTTC. This sequence encodes CASSYGGQGSGANVLTF.

Worth noting for this clonotype: A much larger clonotype is one base distant, so this may be a read error. The chain recombines TRBV3-1 with TRBJ2-5, with 7 bases matching TRBD1. In germline, CDR1 is LGHDT, CDR2 YNNKEL (reference sequence). The CDR3 spans 16 residues. The CDR3 reads CASSKGVRGLQETRYF. The DNA of the CDR3 is TGTGCCAGCAGCAAAGGGGTGAGGGGGCTCCAAGAGACCCGGTACTTC.